This TCR beta chain was found in a study of cytomegalovirus exposure and HLA in healthy donors. This CDR3 has 14 residues. Germline lookup yields CDR1 MNHNY and CDR2 SVGAGI (reference sequence). Trimming shortened V by 2 bases and J by 4 bases, and 11 bases separated the two germline ends. The PCR ran on 60 Vbeta and 13 Jbeta primers. Data came from immunoSEQ multiplex PCR; TCRdb stores just in-frame clones and leaves some out. There are under 200,000 clones in the sample; roughly 74% occur only once, and roughly 13% lies in the top ten. Material for sequencing was PBMCs. This chain joins TRBV6-6 and TRBJ1-1; D is unclear. The receptor comes from a woman aged 25 to 39 in good health and CMV-seropositive. CDR3 amino acids: CASSYPEITTEAFF. The DNA of the CDR3 is TGTGCCAGCAGTTACCCCGAGATAACCACTGAAGCTTTCTTT.